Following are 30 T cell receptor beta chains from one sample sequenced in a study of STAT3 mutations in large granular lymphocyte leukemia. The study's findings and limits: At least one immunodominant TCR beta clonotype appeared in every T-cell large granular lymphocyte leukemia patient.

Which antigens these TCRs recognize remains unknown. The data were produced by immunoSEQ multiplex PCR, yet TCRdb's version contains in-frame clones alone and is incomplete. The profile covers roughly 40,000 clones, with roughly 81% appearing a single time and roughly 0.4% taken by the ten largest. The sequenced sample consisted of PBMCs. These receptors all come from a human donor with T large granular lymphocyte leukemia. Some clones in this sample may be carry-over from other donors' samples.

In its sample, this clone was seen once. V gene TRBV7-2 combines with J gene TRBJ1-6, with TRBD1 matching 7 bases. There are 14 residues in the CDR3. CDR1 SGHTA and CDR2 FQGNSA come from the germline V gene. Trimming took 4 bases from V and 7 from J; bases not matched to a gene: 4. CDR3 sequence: CASSYRGGNSPLHF. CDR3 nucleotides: TGTGCCAGCAGCTACAGGGGTGGGAATTCACCCCTCCACTTT.

The CDR3 nucleotides read TGCGCCAGCTCAAGAGACGGGAGACGGGTTTACACCGGGGAGCTGTTTTTT. It yields the protein CASSRDGRRVYTGELFF. J is TRBJ2-2 and V is TRBV5-1; maybe TRBD2 (6 bases). The CDR3 loop spans 17 amino acids. Looked up from germline, CDR1 is SGHRS and CDR2 is YFSETQ. With 7 bases removed from V and 3 bases from J, the gap between germline ends came to 22 bases.

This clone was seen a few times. In nucleotides, the CDR3 is TGTGCCAGCAGCTTAGAAGGCAGTTGGGGCTACACCTTC. Amino acid sequence: CASSLEGSWGYTF. The chain is built from TRBV7-9 and TRBJ1-2; D ambiguous. V lost 1 base to trimming and J lost 8 bases, with 11 bases between them. CDR1 is SEHNR and CDR2 is FQNEAQ in the germline V gene (reference sequence). This CDR3 contains 13 residues.

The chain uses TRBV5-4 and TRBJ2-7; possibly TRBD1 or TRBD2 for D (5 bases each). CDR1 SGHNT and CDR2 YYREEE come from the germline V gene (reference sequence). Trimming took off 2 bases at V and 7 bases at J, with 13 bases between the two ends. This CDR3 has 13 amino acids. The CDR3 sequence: CASSFQGVVEQYV. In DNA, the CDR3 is TGTGCCAGCAGCTTTCAGGGAGTTGTGGAGCAGTACGTC.

The CDR3 nucleotides read TGTGCCAGCAGCTTAGGACAGGGGGACTATGGCTACACCTTC. This encodes CASSLGQGDYGYTF. The chain is built from TRBV7-9 and TRBJ1-2, with TRBD1 matching 9 bases. The germline CDR1 and CDR2 sequences are SEHNR and FQNEAQ (reference sequence). Trimming cost V 1 base and J 3 bases; bases outside gene matches: 0. CDR3 length: 14 amino acids.

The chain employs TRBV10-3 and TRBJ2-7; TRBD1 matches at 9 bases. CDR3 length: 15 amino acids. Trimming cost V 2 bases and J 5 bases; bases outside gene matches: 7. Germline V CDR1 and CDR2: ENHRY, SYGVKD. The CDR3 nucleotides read TGTGCCATCAGTGAGGGGGGACAGGGTCGAAACGAGCAGTACGTC. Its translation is CAISEGGQGRNEQYV.

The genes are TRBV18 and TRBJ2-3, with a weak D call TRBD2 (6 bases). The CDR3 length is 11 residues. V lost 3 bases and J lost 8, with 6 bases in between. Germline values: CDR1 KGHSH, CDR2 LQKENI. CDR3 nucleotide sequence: TGTGCCAGCTCACCGGGGGGTACGCAGTATTTT. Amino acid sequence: CASSPGGTQYF.

In DNA form, the CDR3 reads TGTGCCAGCACCCCTGGGACAGAGAATGGCTACACCTTC. This codes for CASTPGTENGYTF. The chain uses TRBV5-8 and TRBJ1-2; TRBD1 matches 7 bases. The germline V gene encodes CDR1 SGHTS and CDR2 YDEGEE. Unmatched junction bases numbered 8, after V lost 6 bases and J lost 6 bases. The CDR3 contains 13 residues.

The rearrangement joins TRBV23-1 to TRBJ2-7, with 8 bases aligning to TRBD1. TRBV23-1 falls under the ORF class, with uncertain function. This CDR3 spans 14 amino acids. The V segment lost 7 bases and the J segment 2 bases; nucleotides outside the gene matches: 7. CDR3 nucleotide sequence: TGCGCCAGCACCCAGACAGGGGCGACCTACGAGCAGTACTTC. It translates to CASTQTGATYEQYF.

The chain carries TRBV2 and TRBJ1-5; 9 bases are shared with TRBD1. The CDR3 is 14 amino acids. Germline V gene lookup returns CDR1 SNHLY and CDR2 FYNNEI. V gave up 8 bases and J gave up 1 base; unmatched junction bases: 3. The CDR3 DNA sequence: TGTGCCAGCGGGGACAGGGTCAGCAATCAGCCCCAGCATTTT. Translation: CASGDRVSNQPQHF.

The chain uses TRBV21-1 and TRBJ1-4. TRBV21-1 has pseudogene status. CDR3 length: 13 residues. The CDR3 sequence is CASNLGVNEKLFF. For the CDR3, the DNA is TGTGCCAGCAACTTGGGGGTTAATGAAAAACTGTTTTTT.

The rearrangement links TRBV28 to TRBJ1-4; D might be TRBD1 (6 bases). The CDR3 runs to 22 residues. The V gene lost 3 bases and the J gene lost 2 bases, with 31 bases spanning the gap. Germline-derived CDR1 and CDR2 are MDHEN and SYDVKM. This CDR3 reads CASSFPLRGPLGGAGTNEKLFF. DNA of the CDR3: TGTGCCAGCAGTTTCCCCCTCCGAGGCCCTCTTGGGGGGGCGGGTACTAATGAAAAACTGTTTTTT.

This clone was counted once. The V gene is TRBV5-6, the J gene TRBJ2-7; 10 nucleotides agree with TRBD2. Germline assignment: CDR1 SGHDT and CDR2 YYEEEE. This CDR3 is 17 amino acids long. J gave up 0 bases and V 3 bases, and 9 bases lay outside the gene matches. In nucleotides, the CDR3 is TGTGCCAGCAGCTCCTTGGGACTAGCGCAGAGCTCCTACGAGCAGTACGTC. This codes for CASSSLGLAQSSYEQYV.

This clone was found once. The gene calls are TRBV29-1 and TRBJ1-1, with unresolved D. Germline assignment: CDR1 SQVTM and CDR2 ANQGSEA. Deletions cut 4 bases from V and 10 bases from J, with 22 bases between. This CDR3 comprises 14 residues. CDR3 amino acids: CSVADHDGPFGAFF. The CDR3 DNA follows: TGCAGCGTTGCTGACCATGACGGCCCGTTCGGAGCTTTCTTT.

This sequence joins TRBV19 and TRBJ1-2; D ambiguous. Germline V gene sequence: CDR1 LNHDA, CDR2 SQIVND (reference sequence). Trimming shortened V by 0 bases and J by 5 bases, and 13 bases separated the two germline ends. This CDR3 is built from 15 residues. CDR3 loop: CASSIDVSSRYGYTF. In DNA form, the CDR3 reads TGTGCCAGTAGTATAGATGTATCCAGCCGGTATGGCTACACCTTC.

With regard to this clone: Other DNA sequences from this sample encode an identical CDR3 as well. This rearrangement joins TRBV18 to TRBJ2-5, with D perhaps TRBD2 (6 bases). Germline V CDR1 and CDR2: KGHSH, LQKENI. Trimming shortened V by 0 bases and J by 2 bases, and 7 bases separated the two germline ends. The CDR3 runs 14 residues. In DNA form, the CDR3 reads TGTGCCAGCTCACCACCAGGGACTCAAGAGACCCAGTACTTC. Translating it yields CASSPPGTQETQYF. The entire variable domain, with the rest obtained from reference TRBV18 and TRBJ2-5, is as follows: NAGVMQNPRHLVRRRGQEARLRCSPMKGHSHVYWYRQLPEEGLKFMVYLQKENIIDESGMPKERFSAEFPKEGPSILRIQQVVRGDSAAYFCASSPPGTQETQYFGPGTRLLVL.

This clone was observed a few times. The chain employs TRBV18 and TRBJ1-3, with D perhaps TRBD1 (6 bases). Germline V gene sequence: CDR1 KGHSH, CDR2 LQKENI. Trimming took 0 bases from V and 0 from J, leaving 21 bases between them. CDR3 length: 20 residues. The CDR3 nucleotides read TGTGCCAGCTCACCACCGGTTTCGTGGGACACCCTATCCTCTGGAAACACCATATATTTT. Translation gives CASSPPVSWDTLSSGNTIYF.

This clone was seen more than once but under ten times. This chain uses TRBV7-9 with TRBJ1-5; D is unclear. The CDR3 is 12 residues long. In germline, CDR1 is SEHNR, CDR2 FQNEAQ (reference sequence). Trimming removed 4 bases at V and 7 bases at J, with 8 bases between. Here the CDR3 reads CASSYPGQPQHF. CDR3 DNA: TGTGCCAGCAGCTATCCGGGACAGCCCCAGCATTTT.

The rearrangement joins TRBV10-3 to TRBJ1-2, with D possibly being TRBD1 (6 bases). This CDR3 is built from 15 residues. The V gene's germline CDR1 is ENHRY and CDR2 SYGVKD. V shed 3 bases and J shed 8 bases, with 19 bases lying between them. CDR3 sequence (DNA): TGTGCCATCAGTGATGGGGGGCCTAACGTTAGGGGCTACACCTTC. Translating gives CAISDGGPNVRGYTF.

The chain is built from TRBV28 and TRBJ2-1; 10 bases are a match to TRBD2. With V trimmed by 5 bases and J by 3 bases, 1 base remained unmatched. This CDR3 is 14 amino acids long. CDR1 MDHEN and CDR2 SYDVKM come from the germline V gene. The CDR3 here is CASSPSGGYNEQFF. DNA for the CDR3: TGTGCCAGCAGTCCTAGCGGGGGCTACAATGAGCAGTTCTTC.

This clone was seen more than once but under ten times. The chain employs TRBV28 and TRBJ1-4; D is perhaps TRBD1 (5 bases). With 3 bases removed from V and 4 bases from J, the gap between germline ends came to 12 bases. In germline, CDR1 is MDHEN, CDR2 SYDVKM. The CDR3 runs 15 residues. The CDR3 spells CASSFRAAVNEKLFF. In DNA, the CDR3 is TGTGCCAGCAGTTTCAGGGCAGCCGTTAATGAAAAACTGTTTTTT.

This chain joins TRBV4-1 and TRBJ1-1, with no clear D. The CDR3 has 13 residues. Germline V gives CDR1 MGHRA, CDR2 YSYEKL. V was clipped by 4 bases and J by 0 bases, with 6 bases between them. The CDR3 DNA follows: TGCGCCAGCAGCCTTTCAATGAACACTGAAGCTTTCTTT. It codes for CASSLSMNTEAFF.

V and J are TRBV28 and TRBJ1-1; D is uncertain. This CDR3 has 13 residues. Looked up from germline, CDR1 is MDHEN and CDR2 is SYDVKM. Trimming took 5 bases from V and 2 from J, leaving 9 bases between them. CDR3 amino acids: CASSRQVNTEAFF. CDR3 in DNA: TGTGCCAGCAGTAGGCAGGTAAACACTGAAGCTTTCTTT.

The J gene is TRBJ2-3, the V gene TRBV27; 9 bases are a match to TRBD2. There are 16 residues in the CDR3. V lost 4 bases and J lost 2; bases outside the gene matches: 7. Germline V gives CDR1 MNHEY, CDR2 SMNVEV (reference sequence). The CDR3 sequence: CASSSRLAENTDTQYF. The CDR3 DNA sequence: TGTGCCAGCAGTTCAAGACTAGCGGAGAACACAGATACGCAGTATTTT.

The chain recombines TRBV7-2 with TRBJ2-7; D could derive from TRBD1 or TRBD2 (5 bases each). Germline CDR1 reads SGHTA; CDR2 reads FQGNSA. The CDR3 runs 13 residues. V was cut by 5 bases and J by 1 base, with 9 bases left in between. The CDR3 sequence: CASSPGPSYEQYV. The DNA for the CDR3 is TGTGCCAGCAGCCCGGGACCTTCCTACGAGCAGTACGTC.

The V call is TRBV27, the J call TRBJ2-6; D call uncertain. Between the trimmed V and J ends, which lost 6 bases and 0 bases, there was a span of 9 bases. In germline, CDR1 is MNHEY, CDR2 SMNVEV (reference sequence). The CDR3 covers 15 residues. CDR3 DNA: TGTGCCAGCAGCCTTAATCCCTCTGGGGCCAACGTCCTGACTTTC. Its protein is CASSLNPSGANVLTF. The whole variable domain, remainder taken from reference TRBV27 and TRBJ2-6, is EAQVTQNPRYLITVTGKKLTVTCSQNMNHEYMSWYRQDPGLGLRQIYYSMNVEVTDKGDVPEGYKVSRKEKRNFPLILESPSPNQTSLYFCASSLNPSGANVLTFGAGSRLTVL.

CDR3 bases: TGCGCCAGCAGCCAAGGGACAGGGAGTATCCACCAAGAGACCCAGTACTTC. Protein product: CASSQGTGSIHQETQYF. The chain couples TRBV4-3 to TRBJ2-5; 8 bases are shared with TRBD1. The CDR3 has 17 residues. Germline assignment: CDR1 LGHNA and CDR2 YSLEER. J gave up 0 bases and V 1 base, and 7 bases lay outside the gene matches.

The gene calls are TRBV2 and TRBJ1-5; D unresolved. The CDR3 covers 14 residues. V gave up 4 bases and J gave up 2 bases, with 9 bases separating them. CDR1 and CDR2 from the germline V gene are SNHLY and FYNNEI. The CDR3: CASSVRGGNQPQHF. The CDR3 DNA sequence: TGTGCCAGCAGTGTTCGAGGAGGCAATCAGCCCCAGCATTTT. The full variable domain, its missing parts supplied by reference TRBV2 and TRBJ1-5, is EPEVTQTPSHQVTQMGQEVILRCVPISNHLYFYWYRQILGQKVEFLVSFYNNEISEKSEIFDDQFSVERPDGSNFTLKIRSTKLEDSAMYFCASSVRGGNQPQHFGDGTRLSIL.

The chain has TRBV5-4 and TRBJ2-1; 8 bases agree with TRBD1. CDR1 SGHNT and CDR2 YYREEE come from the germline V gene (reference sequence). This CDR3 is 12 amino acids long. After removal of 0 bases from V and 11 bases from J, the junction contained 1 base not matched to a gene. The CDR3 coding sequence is TGTGCCAGCAGCTTGGGGACAGGGAAGCAGTTCTTC. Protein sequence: CASSLGTGKQFF.

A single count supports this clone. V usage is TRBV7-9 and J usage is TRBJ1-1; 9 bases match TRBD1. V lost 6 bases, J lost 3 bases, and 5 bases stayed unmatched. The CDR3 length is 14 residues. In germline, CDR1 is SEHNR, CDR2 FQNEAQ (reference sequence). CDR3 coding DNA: TGTGCCAGCAGGAAACAGGGGGCGGACACTGAAGCTTTCTTT. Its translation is CASRKQGADTEAFF.